A selection of T cell receptor beta chains follows, all from one sample in a study of blood T cell repertoires in COVID-19. Generated by immunoSEQ multiplex PCR, the TCRdb table keeps only in-frame clones and is missing some. The sample yields about 140,000 clones, roughly 84% seen once. Sequences were obtained from peripheral blood. The receptors originated from a woman in her fifties or sixties with acute or convalescent COVID-19. The CDR3 runs from the conserved cysteine through the conserved F or W. Each record gives: V gene, CDR3 protein.

>TRBV10-3
CAISDRGPNYGYTF
>TRBV5-1
CASSVSDPTRETQYF
>TRBV13
CASIVRGSLVNEQFF
>TRBV9
CASSPGTSGSEEQYF
>TRBV29-1
CSVSDRGPDTQYF
>TRBV7-9
CASSLEVGRGPTEAFF
>TRBV6-1
CASSEFLGDNEQFF
>TRBV9
CASSYQGAGTDTQYF
>TRBV6-5
CASSLAGIYNEQFF
>TRBV7-2
CASKETGNTQYF
>TRBV5-1
CASSLTSGETDTQYF
>TRBV19
CASNSLGDQPQHF
>TRBV12-3/TRBV12-4
CASSRTGGAGYTF
>TRBV14
CASSQPGLAYEQYF
>TRBV28
CASSYRGIQETQYF
>TRBV29-1
CSVMTGFAEKLFF
>TRBV3-1/TRBV3-2
CASSPRDMTSYEQYF
>TRBV27
CASSPFLAGGTDTQYF
>TRBV3-1/TRBV3-2
CASSQGKGLGRENYGYTF
>TRBV5-1
CASSPGGGPTEAFF
>TRBV5-1
CASSLGTGAYEQYF
>TRBV23-1
CASSRESEAGCLPPSGNTIYF
>TRBV28
CASTQTRKEQFF
>TRBV27
CASSRTGPSYEQYF
>TRBV5-1
CASSLGYMLAGSETQYF
>TRBV6-2/TRBV6-3
CASSYPFEARDEQFF
>TRBV4-1
CASSQRGPGTGPYNEQFF
>TRBV7-9
CASSFGQGGGYTF
>TRBV15
CATSLNSDEQFF
>TRBV11-3
CASSLGQGGVEQFF
>TRBV6-5
CASSYSPSGSRNEQFF
>TRBV29-1
CSVEQRGGPYEQYF
>TRBV11-3
CASSFRQQGNTEAFF
>TRBV2
CASNTPGLFHYGYTF
>TRBV3-1/TRBV3-2
CASSPTLGQDGGNGYTF
>TRBV7-2
CASVGTGPYEQYF
>TRBV7-2
CASSLGQGAAYPGYTF
>TRBV28
CASRVDRDRFVF
>TRBV6-6
CASMDWSPGPEAFF
>TRBV6-1
CASVAPSYEQYF
>TRBV6-1
CASSEAGWDSYYNEQFF
>TRBV30
CAWRVAGSPRKLFF
>TRBV11-3
CASSLVFGRVREQFF
>TRBV6-1
CASSEGLAGVRSYNEQFF
>TRBV7-3
CASSLGAGNTEAFF
>TRBV10-2
CASRFRDRARTSTDTQYF
>TRBV24-1
CATSQPGKREQYF
>TRBV10-2
CASSGEGNTQYF
>TRBV21-1
CASSLSGGTEAFF
>TRBV5-1
CASSLAGGNNSPLHF
>TRBV4-2
CASSQEQGPYGYTF
>TRBV12-3/TRBV12-4
CASSNRRVEAQYF
>TRBV5-4
CASSTGGPRTGELFF
>TRBV5-4
CASSFEDRETQYF
>TRBV21-1
CASSTGQGGREQYF